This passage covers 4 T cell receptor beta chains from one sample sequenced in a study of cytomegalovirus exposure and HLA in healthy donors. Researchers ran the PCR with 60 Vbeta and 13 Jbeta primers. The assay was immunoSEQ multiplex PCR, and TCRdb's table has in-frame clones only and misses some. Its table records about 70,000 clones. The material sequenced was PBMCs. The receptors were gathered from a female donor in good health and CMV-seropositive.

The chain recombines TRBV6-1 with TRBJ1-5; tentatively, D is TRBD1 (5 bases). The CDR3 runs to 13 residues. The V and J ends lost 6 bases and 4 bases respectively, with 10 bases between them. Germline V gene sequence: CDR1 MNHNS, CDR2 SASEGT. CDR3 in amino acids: CASRQGGNQPQHF. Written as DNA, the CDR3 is TGTGCCAGCAGGCAGGGAGGGAATCAGCCCCAGCATTTT.

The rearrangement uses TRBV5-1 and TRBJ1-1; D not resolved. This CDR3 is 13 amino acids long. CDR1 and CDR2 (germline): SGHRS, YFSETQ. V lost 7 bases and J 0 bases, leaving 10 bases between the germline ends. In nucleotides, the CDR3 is TGCGCCAGCGCCGGTCCGGTGAACACTGAAGCTTTCTTT. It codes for CASAGPVNTEAFF.

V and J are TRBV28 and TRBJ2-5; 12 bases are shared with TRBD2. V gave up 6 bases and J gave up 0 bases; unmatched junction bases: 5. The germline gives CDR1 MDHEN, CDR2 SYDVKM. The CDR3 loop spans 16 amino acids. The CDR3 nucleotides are TGTGCCAGCAGACTTAGGACTAGCGGGGACCAAGAGACCCAGTACTTC. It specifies CASRLRTSGDQETQYF.

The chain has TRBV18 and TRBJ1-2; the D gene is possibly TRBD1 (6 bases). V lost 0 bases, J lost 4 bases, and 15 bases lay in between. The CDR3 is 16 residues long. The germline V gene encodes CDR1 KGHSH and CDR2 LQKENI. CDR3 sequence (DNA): TGTGCCAGCTCACCACCGTCCCCCAGGGGTGTCTATGGCTACACCTTC. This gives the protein CASSPPSPRGVYGYTF.